This T cell receptor (beta chain) is from a study of blood T cell repertoires in COVID-19. For the study at large: The analysed material was cDNA or gDNA that came from T cells, B-cell-depleted T cells, or PBMCs.

Germline V gene data show CDR1 as LNHDA and CDR2 as SQIVND (reference sequence). This CDR3 is 15 amino acids long. Trimming pared 8 bases from V and 4 bases from J, leaving 20 bases between. Under the authors' procedure: Amplification from reference gene primers served as the basis for estimated nucleated cell counts. TCRdb's copy holds only in-frame clones and misses some; the assay was immunoSEQ multiplex PCR. The V and J calls and the clone size are those of that table, but D and trimming were determined from the DNA. The sample lists about 58,000 clones, around 78% seen once, with roughly 5% in the top ten.

The clonotype originates from a human donor in a cohort sampled during active COVID-19. The chain couples TRBV19 to TRBJ1-2; TRBD1 is a possible D gene (5 bases). The sample taken for sequencing was peripheral blood. CDR3 in amino acids: CASSTMRRGAYGYTF. The DNA of the CDR3 is TGTGCCAGTTCTACCATGAGGAGGGGCGCCTATGGCTACACCTTC. The entire variable domain, with the rest obtained from reference TRBV19 and TRBJ1-2, is as follows: DGGITQSPKYLFRKEGQNVTLSCEQNLNHDAMYWYRQDPGQGLRLIYYSQIVNDFQKGDIAEGYSVSREKKESFPLTVTSAQKNPTAFYLCASSTMRRGAYGYTFGSGTRLTVV.